This passage covers 19 T cell receptor beta chains from one sample sequenced in a study of blood T cell repertoires in COVID-19. The data were produced by immunoSEQ multiplex PCR, yet TCRdb's version contains in-frame clones alone and is incomplete. The sample lists about 160,000 clones, around 85% seen once, with less than 3.5% in the top ten. The sequencing sample was made of peripheral blood. All receptors derive from a man between 65 and 79 years old with acute or convalescent COVID-19.

The J gene is TRBJ2-6, the V gene TRBV7-9; D is unclear. The CDR3 runs 15 residues. Trimming took 0 bases from V and 1 from J, leaving 4 bases between them. CDR1 SEHNR and CDR2 FQNEAQ come from the germline V gene (reference sequence). CDR3 nucleotide sequence: TGTGCCAGCAGCTTAGCGAGGTCTGGGGCCAACGTCCTGACTTTC. Translation: CASSLARSGANVLTF.

This rearrangement joins TRBV19 to TRBJ1-5; weak D call: TRBD1 (5 bases). The CDR3 is 16 amino acids. V lost 4 bases, J lost 1 base, and 14 bases lay in between. CDR1 is LNHDA, CDR2 SQIVND, per germline (reference sequence). The DNA for the CDR3 is TGTGCCAGTAGTAGGGGGGGAGGAGGGAGCAATCAGCCCCAGCATTTT. As protein: CASSRGGGGSNQPQHF.

The V gene is TRBV19, the J gene TRBJ2-1, with TRBD2 matching 13 bases. The CDR3 contains 16 residues. V was pared by 6 bases and J by 0 bases, with 2 bases of the junction left unmatched. Germline V lookup: CDR1 LNHDA, CDR2 SQIVND (reference sequence). The CDR3 reads CASRGLAGFSYNEQFF. The CDR3 DNA reads as TGTGCCAGTAGGGGACTAGCGGGATTCTCCTACAATGAGCAGTTCTTC.

The chain employs TRBV19 and TRBJ1-5, with 7 nucleotides matching TRBD1. The germline gives CDR1 LNHDA, CDR2 SQIVND (reference sequence). The ends lost 4 bases at V and 2 bases at J; junction bases unmatched: 5. This CDR3 comprises 15 residues. The CDR3 loop is CASSRVTGGNQPQHF. The CDR3 DNA reads TGTGCCAGTAGTAGGGTAACAGGGGGCAATCAGCCCCAGCATTTT.

The J gene is TRBJ1-4, the V gene TRBV7-2, with 9 nucleotides matching TRBD1. The CDR3 length is 18 residues. V was pared by 0 bases and J by 0 bases, with 5 bases of the junction left unmatched. CDR1 is SGHTA and CDR2 is FQGNSA in the germline V gene. The CDR3 here is CASSLAGTGRTTNEKLFF. The CDR3 DNA is TGTGCCAGCAGCTTAGCGGGGACAGGGAGGACAACTAATGAAAAACTGTTTTTT.

V gene TRBV18 combines with J gene TRBJ2-3, with 11 bases lining up with TRBD2. The CDR3 loop spans 15 amino acids. With V trimmed by 0 bases and J by 4 bases, 0 bases remained unmatched. The germline CDR1 and CDR2 sequences are KGHSH and LQKENI. The DNA for the CDR3 is TGTGCCAGCTCACCACCGGGACTAGCGGCAGATACGCAGTATTTT. It encodes CASSPPGLAADTQYF.

The rearrangement uses TRBV5-8 and TRBJ2-7, with 7 bases that match TRBD2. Germline values: CDR1 SGHTS, CDR2 YDEGEE. V gave up 4 bases and J gave up 4 bases; unmatched junction bases: 11. The CDR3 contains 15 residues. CDR3 in amino acids: CASSRGEGPLYEQYF. The CDR3 DNA reads TGTGCCAGCAGCCGCGGGGAGGGTCCCCTATACGAGCAGTACTTC.

V is TRBV29-1 and J is TRBJ2-1; D unclear. V was pared by 5 bases and J by 0 bases, with 8 bases between. The CDR3 loop spans 13 amino acids. Germline V gene sequence: CDR1 SQVTM, CDR2 ANQGSEA. As DNA, the CDR3 is TGCAGCGTTACACCTAGCTCCTACAATGAGCAGTTCTTC. Its protein product is CSVTPSSYNEQFF.

The V call is TRBV18, the J call TRBJ2-7; 8 bases are a match to TRBD1. The CDR3 contains 14 residues. The V gene end was trimmed by 3 bases and the J gene end by 5 bases; junction bases not matched to a gene: 6. Looked up from germline, CDR1 is KGHSH and CDR2 is LQKENI. The CDR3 spells CASSPGQGRHEQYF. DNA of the CDR3: TGTGCCAGCTCACCCGGACAGGGTCGCCACGAGCAGTACTTC.

The rearrangement joins TRBV6-5 to TRBJ1-1; TRBD1 might be the D (5 bases). Germline CDR1 and CDR2: MNHEY and SVGAGI. The CDR3 covers 14 residues. V was clipped by 5 bases and J by 1 base, with 11 bases between them. The CDR3 region has the DNA TGTGCCAGCAGTCCCCTCGACAGGAACACTGAAGCTTTCTTT. Protein sequence: CASSPLDRNTEAFF.

The chain couples TRBV9 to TRBJ2-2; tentative D call: TRBD1 (6 bases). Per the germline V gene, CDR1 is SGDLS and CDR2 is YYNGEE. CDR3 length equals 16 residues. The V and J ends lost 4 bases and 0 bases respectively, with 13 bases between them. CDR3 nucleotides: TGTGCCAGCAGCCCCCAGGGACACACGAACACCGGGGAGCTGTTTTTT. Protein: CASSPQGHTNTGELFF.

The sample holds one count of this clone. The V and J genes are TRBV5-8 and TRBJ1-1; D unclear. Trimming stripped 0 bases from V and 6 bases from J, with 15 bases between. There are 15 residues in the CDR3. From germline, CDR1 is SGHTS and CDR2 YDEGEE. This CDR3 is CASSLEAPRSPEAFF. CDR3 coding DNA: TGTGCCAGCAGCTTGGAGGCCCCCCGGAGCCCTGAAGCTTTCTTT.

The gene calls are TRBV12-3 or TRBV12-4 and TRBJ2-7; tentatively, D is TRBD2 (5 bases). The V end lost 7 bases, the J end lost 7 bases, and 11 bases lay between the germline ends. This CDR3 is built from 11 residues. The CDR3 DNA reads TGTGCCAGCATGTGGGGAGCAGAGCAGTACTTC. Its protein is CASMWGAEQYF.

The chain has TRBV7-2 and TRBJ1-2; TRBD1 is a possible D gene (5 bases). The V and J ends lost 6 bases and 8 bases respectively, with 10 bases between them. The germline V gene has CDR1 SGHTA and CDR2 FQGNSA. CDR3 size: 11 residues. This CDR3 reads CASSAGLGYTF. The CDR3, as DNA: TGTGCCAGCAGTGCAGGGCTAGGCTACACCTTC.

The chain employs TRBV3-1 (or the pseudogene TRBV3-2) and TRBJ2-1; D gene uncertain. V was clipped by 0 bases and J by 2 bases, with 11 bases between them. Germline lookup yields CDR1 LGHDT and CDR2 YNNKEL (reference sequence). This CDR3 is 16 amino acids long. CDR3 residues: CASSQDAFRAYNEQFF. Written as DNA, the CDR3 is TGTGCCAGCAGCCAAGATGCCTTCCGGGCCTACAATGAGCAGTTCTTC.

The chain employs TRBV7-2 and TRBJ2-3; perhaps TRBD2 as D (5 bases). Trimming removed 8 bases at V and 0 bases at J, with 15 bases between. Germline CDR1 and CDR2: SGHTA and FQGNSA. This CDR3 has 15 amino acids. The chain's CDR3 is CASWSGKFSTDTQYF. For the CDR3, the DNA is TGTGCCAGCTGGAGCGGTAAATTTAGCACAGATACGCAGTATTTT. Filled out from reference TRBV7-2 and TRBJ2-3, the complete variable domain reads GAGVSQSPSNKVTEKGKDVELRCDPISGHTALYWYRQSLGQGLEFLIYFQGNSAPDKSGLPSDRFSAERTGGSVSTLTIQRTQQEDSAVYLCASWSGKFSTDTQYFGPGTRLTVL.

The chain uses TRBV6-5 and TRBJ2-7, with TRBD2 matching over 7 bases. Germline trimming cut 5 bases from V and 5 bases from J; bases unmatched to any gene: 6. In germline, CDR1 is MNHEY, CDR2 SVGAGI. The CDR3 is 13 residues long. The CDR3 loop reads CASSIREADEQYF. In DNA form, the CDR3 reads TGTGCCAGCAGTATCCGGGAGGCGGACGAGCAGTACTTC.

This clone was detected only once. This chain links TRBV5-1 with TRBJ2-1; tentatively, D is TRBD2 (6 bases). The CDR3 extends over 15 amino acids. CDR1 and CDR2 (germline): SGHRS, YFSETQ. V was clipped by 1 base and J by 4 bases, with 12 bases between them. CDR3 bases: TGCGCCAGCAGCTTGACTAGGACTACTTACAATGAGCAGTTCTTC. It translates to CASSLTRTTYNEQFF.

This clone has only one observation. V usage is TRBV27 and J usage is TRBJ2-3; 7 positions match TRBD1. There are 14 residues in the CDR3. Germline CDR1 MNHEY, CDR2 SMNVEV (reference sequence). Trimming removed 5 bases from V and 4 bases from J; junction bases left unmatched: 6. CDR3 nucleotides: TGTGCCAGCAGTCCCGACAGGGTTTCAGATACGCAGTATTTT. It translates to CASSPDRVSDTQYF.